This T cell receptor beta chain was sequenced during a study of blood T cells in healthy people across ages. Findings and caveats of the study: Relative to aged donors, long-lived donors carried more naive CD4+ cells and displayed higher diversity.

V shed 7 bases, J shed 5 bases, and the junction held 7 bases outside the gene matches. The germline CDR1 and CDR2 sequences are SQVTM and ANQGSEA. The CDR3 spans 13 residues. This clonotype has more than one count but fewer than ten. Its antigen is unknown. Sample-barcoded 5' priming and a J-beta primer mix drove a second PCR of roughly 7 to 11 cycles. Using its own MiXCR run on the 5' RACE reads, TCRdb lists one record per CDR3 protein. The sample lists about 1 million distinct CDR3 sequences, around 25% occurring once. These sequences were also reported in another study, on T cells of mothers and their children. That publication notes: Donation was provided by three healthy Caucasian mothers along with their six children. Using the M1S primer, the second PCR added sample barcodes along with 2-4 random nucleotides.

The source is a girl under 10 years old in good health. Sequencing input: blood. The chain has TRBV29-1 and TRBJ2-2, with TRBD1 identical over 7 bases. The CDR3 loop is CSGKQGWTGELFF. The DNA of the CDR3 is TGCAGCGGCAAACAGGGGTGGACCGGGGAGCTGTTTTTT.